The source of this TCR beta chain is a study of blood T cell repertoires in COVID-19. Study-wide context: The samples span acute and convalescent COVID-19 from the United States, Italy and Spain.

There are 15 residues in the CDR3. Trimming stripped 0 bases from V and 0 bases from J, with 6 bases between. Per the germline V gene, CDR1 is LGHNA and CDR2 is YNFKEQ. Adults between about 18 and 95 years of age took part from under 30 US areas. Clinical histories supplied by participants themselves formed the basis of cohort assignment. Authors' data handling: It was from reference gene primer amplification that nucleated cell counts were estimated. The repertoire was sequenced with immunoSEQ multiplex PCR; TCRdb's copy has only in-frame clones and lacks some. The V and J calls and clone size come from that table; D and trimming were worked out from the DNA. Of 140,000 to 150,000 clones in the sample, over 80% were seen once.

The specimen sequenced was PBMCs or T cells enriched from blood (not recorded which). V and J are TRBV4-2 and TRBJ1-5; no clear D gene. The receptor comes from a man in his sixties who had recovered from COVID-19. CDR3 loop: CASSQDDISNQPQHF. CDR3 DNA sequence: TGTGCCAGCAGCCAAGACGACATTAGCAATCAGCCCCAGCATTTT.